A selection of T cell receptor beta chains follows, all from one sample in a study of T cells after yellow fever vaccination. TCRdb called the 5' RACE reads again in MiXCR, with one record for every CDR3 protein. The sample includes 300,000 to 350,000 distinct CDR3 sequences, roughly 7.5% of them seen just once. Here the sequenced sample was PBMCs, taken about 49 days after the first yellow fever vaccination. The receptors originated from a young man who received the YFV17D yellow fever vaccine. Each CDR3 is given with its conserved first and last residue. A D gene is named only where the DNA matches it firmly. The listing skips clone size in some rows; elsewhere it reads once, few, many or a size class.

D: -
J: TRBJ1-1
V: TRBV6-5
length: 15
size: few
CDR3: CASSYPQLERTEAFF
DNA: TGTGCCAGCAGTTACCCACAGCTAGAACGGACTGAAGCTTTCTTT

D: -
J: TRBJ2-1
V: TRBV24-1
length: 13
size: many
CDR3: CATSDGKGNEQFF
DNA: TGTGCCACCAGTGATGGGAAGGGGAATGAGCAGTTCTTC

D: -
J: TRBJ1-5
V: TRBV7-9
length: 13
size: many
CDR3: CASSLEGGQPQHF
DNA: TGTGCCAGCAGCTTAGAGGGCGGTCAGCCCCAGCATTTT

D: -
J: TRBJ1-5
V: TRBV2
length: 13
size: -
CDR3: CASRLDGYQPQHF
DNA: TGTGCCAGCAGATTAGACGGATATCAGCCCCAGCATTTT

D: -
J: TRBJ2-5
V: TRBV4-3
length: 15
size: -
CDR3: CASSQDRAGRETQYF
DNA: TGCGCCAGCAGCCAAGATCGGGCAGGTCGGGAGACCCAGTACTTC

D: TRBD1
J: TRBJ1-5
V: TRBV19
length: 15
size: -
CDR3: CASSIESGQGQPQHF
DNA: TGTGCCAGTAGTATAGAATCGGGACAGGGCCAGCCCCAGCATTTT

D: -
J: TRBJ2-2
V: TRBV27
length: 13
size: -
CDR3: CASSFLGPRELFF
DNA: TGTGCCAGCAGTTTCTTAGGCCCCCGGGAGCTGTTTTTT

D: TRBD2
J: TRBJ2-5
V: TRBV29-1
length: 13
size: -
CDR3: CSVLAELQETQYF
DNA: TGCAGCGTACTAGCGGAACTCCAAGAGACCCAGTACTTC

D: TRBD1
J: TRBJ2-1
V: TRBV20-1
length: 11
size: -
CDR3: CSAGQGAEQFF
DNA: TGCAGTGCTGGACAGGGGGCCGAGCAGTTCTTC

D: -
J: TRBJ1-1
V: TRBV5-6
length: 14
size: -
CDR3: CASSLVWVNTEAFF
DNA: TGTGCCAGCAGCTTGGTGTGGGTGAACACTGAAGCTTTCTTT

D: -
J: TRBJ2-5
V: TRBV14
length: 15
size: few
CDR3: CASSPGRRLQETQYF
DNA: TGTGCCAGCAGTCCCGGACGGAGGCTACAAGAGACCCAGTACTTC

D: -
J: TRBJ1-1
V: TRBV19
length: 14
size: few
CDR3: CASSINGGNTEAFF
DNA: TGTGCCAGTAGTATAAACGGAGGGAACACTGAAGCTTTCTTT

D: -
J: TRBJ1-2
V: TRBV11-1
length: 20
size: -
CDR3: CASSFLRLVTRDPLTRGYTF
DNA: TGTGCCAGCAGCTTTCTACGTTTAGTAACCCGGGACCCCCTAACTCGAGGCTACACCTTC

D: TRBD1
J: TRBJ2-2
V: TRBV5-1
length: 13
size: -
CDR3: CASSLGTVAQLFF
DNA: TGCGCCAGCAGCCTAGGGACAGTTGCTCAGCTGTTTTTT

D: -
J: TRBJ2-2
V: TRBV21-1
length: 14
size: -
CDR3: CASSPGTLPWELFF
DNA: TGTGCCAGCAGCCCCGGGACCCTCCCCTGGGAGCTGTTTTTT

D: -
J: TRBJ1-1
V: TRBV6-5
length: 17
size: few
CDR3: CASSYPPRGFMNTEAFF
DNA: TGTGCCAGCAGTTACCCCCCGAGGGGTTTTATGAACACTGAAGCTTTCTTT

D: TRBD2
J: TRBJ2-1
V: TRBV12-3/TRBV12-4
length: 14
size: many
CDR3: CASSSGLVYNEQFF
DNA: TGTGCCAGCAGTTCCGGACTAGTCTACAATGAGCAGTTCTTC

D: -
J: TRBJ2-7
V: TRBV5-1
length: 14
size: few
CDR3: CASSMSRTVYEQYF
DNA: TGCGCCAGCAGCATGTCCCGGACAGTCTACGAGCAGTACTTC

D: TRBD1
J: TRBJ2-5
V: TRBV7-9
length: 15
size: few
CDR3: CASSPGQGARETQYF
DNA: TGTGCCAGCAGCCCCGGACAGGGGGCGCGGGAGACCCAGTACTTC

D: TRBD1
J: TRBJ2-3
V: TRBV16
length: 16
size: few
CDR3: CASSQSGQDDTDTQYF
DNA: TGTGCCAGCAGCCAATCAGGACAGGATGATACAGATACGCAGTATTTT

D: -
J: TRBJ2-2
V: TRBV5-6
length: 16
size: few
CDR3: CASSGDRTIYTGELFF
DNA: TGTGCCAGCAGCGGTGACAGGACCATTTACACCGGGGAGCTGTTTTTT

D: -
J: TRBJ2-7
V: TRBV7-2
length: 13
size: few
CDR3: CASSADDPSGQYF
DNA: TGTGCCAGCAGCGCGGACGACCCCTCCGGGCAGTACTTC

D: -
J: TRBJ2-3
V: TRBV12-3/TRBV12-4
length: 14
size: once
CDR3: CASSPKTGPDTQYF
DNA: TGTGCCAGCAGTCCTAAGACAGGCCCGGATACGCAGTATTTT

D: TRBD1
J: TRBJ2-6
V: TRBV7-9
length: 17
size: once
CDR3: CASSSQDRGDGANVLTF
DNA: TGTGCCAGCAGCTCGCAGGACAGGGGTGATGGGGCCAACGTCCTGACTTTC

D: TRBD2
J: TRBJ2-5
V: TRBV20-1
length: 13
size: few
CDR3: CSAVIAGEETQYF
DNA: TGCAGTGCCGTAATAGCGGGGGAAGAGACCCAGTACTTC

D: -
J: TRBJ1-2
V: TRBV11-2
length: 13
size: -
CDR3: CASSQGVGYGYTF
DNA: TGTGCCAGCAGTCAGGGTGTCGGCTATGGCTACACCTTC

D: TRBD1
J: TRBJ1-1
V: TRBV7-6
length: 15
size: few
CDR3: CASSQRTGMNTEAFF
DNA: TGTGCCAGCAGCCAGAGGACAGGGATGAACACTGAAGCTTTCTTT